Shown below are 30 T cell receptor beta chains from a single sample sequenced in a study of blood T cell repertoires in COVID-19. Sequencing used immunoSEQ multiplex PCR; TCRdb keeps in-frame clones, though not all of them. The sample has around 190,000 clones; around nine tenths are singletons. Sequencing was performed on peripheral blood. The receptors stem from a man aged 30-40 years with acute or convalescent COVID-19.

The chain recombines TRBV6-6 with TRBJ1-5; possibly TRBD1 for D (6 bases). Trimming took 6 bases from V and 3 from J, leaving 12 bases between them. Germline lookup yields CDR1 MNHNY and CDR2 SVGAGI (reference sequence). There are 14 residues in the CDR3. CDR3 sequence (DNA): TGTGCCAGCAGGAACAGGGTAGACAATCAGCCCCAGCATTTT. It codes for CASRNRVDNQPQHF.

This rearrangement joins TRBV28 to TRBJ1-1, with D perhaps matching TRBD1 (5 bases). The V gene's germline CDR1 is MDHEN and CDR2 SYDVKM. V lost 2 bases to trimming and J lost 0 bases, with 10 bases between them. The CDR3 consists of 15 residues. The chain's CDR3 is CASSLAGQMNTEAFF. The CDR3 region has the DNA TGTGCCAGCAGTTTAGCGGGGCAAATGAACACTGAAGCTTTCTTT.

This clone has a single count. V gene TRBV28 combines with J gene TRBJ2-1; 9 bases line up with TRBD2. Germline V lookup: CDR1 MDHEN, CDR2 SYDVKM. The CDR3 has 16 amino acids. The ends lost 4 bases at V and 1 base at J; junction bases unmatched: 5. CDR3 protein: CASSSPLAGSYNEQFF. The CDR3 DNA sequence: TGTGCCAGCAGTTCTCCCCTAGCGGGGTCCTACAATGAGCAGTTCTTC.

The chain recombines TRBV3-1 (or the pseudogene TRBV3-2) with TRBJ2-2; 7 bases fit TRBD1. The CDR3 has 15 amino acids. Losses at the gene ends were 4 bases for V and 1 base for J; bases not matched to a gene: 3. The germline V gene has CDR1 LGHDT and CDR2 YNNKEL (reference sequence). The DNA for the CDR3 is TGTGCCAGCAGCCCTAGACAGGGGAACACCGGGGAGCTGTTTTTT. It translates to CASSPRQGNTGELFF.

J is TRBJ2-4 and V is TRBV19; TRBD2 matches 7 bases. Germline CDR1 is LNHDA and CDR2 is SQIVND (reference sequence). V lost 5 bases to trimming and J lost 6 bases; unmatched junction nucleotides: 4. The CDR3 runs 13 residues. CDR3 amino acids: CASSWGLRNIQYF. The CDR3 coding sequence is TGTGCCAGTAGTTGGGGACTACGAAACATTCAGTACTTC.

Concerning this clone itself: Its ends do not fully match the called genes, so a read error is possible. This chain connects TRBV7-7 to TRBJ2-3, with 8 bases matching TRBD2. The CDR3 consists of 15 residues. Germline V gene lookup returns CDR1 SSHAT and CDR2 FNYEAQ (reference sequence). The CDR3 spells CASSSGLASTDTQYF. The CDR3 DNA reads as TGTGCTAGCAGTTCCGGACTAGCTAGCACAGATACGCAGTATTTT. Full variable domain (outside the CDR3, taken from reference TRBV7-7 and TRBJ2-3): GAGVSQSPRYKVTKRGQDVTLRCDPISSHATLYWYQQALGQGPEFLTYFNYEAQPDKSGLPSDRFSAERPEGSISTLTIQRTEQRDSAMYRCASSSGLASTDTQYFGPGTRLTVL.

This clone was counted once. This chain connects TRBV6-5 to TRBJ1-5, with a weak D call TRBD1 (6 bases). The CDR3 has 14 residues. The germline gives CDR1 MNHEY, CDR2 SVGAGI. V gave up 6 bases and J gave up 3 bases, with 12 bases separating them. The CDR3 loop reads CASSPGQFNQPQHF. The DNA for the CDR3 is TGTGCCAGCAGCCCAGGACAGTTCAATCAGCCCCAGCATTTT.

There are a few counts of this clone. The chain uses TRBV5-1 and TRBJ1-1; D unclear. The CDR3 has 15 amino acids. Trimming removed 9 bases from V and 0 bases from J, with 18 bases in between. Germline assignment: CDR1 SGHRS and CDR2 YFSETQ. CDR3 residues: CATDPGLVMNTEAFF. The CDR3 region has the DNA TGCGCCACAGATCCAGGTTTGGTTATGAACACTGAAGCTTTCTTT.

This clone occurred a few times. The chain uses TRBV19 and TRBJ2-7, with TRBD1 matching 9 bases. The CDR3 totals 16 residues. V shed 1 base and J 3 bases; nucleotides not matched to a gene: 7. The germline V gene has CDR1 LNHDA and CDR2 SQIVND (reference sequence). In DNA form, the CDR3 reads TGTGCCAGTAGTATAGGTGCGGACAGGGGCTTCTACGAGCAGTACTTC. The encoded protein is CASSIGADRGFYEQYF. The variable domain in full, completed from reference TRBV19 and TRBJ2-7, reads DGGITQSPKYLFRKEGQNVTLSCEQNLNHDAMYWYRQDPGQGLRLIYYSQIVNDFQKGDIAEGYSVSREKKESFPLTVTSAQKNPTAFYLCASSIGADRGFYEQYFGPGTRLTVT.

The rearrangement joins TRBV7-6 to TRBJ1-3, with unresolved D. The V gene lost 1 base and the J gene lost 1 base, with 8 bases spanning the gap. The CDR3 extends over 15 amino acids. Per germline, CDR1 SGHVS and CDR2 FNYEAQ. DNA of the CDR3: TGTGCCAGCAGCTTAGTGTCGGGATCTGGAAACACCATATATTTT. Amino acid sequence: CASSLVSGSGNTIYF.

This clone has just one count. CDR3 region: CASSRLPDSNTDTQYF. The DNA for the CDR3 is TGTGCCAGCAGCCGTCTCCCGGACAGTAACACAGATACGCAGTATTTT. The genes are TRBV7-3 and TRBJ2-3, with D perhaps matching TRBD1 (6 bases). CDR1 is SGHTA and CDR2 is FQGTGA in the germline V gene. This CDR3 has 16 amino acids. V was shortened by 5 bases and J by 2 bases, with 17 bases between the two germline ends. The whole variable domain, filled in from reference TRBV7-3 and TRBJ2-3, reads GAGVSQTPSNKVTEKGKYVELRCDPISGHTALYWYRQSLGQGPEFLIYFQGTGAADDSGLPNDRFFAVRPEGSVSTLKIQRTERGDSAVYLCASSRLPDSNTDTQYFGPGTRLTVL.

The chain uses TRBV19 and TRBJ1-6; D is uncertain. Germline assignment: CDR1 LNHDA and CDR2 SQIVND (reference sequence). The CDR3 is 15 amino acids. V lost 5 bases, J lost 5 bases, and 13 bases lay in between. The chain's CDR3 is CASSVQTGNNSPLHF. Written as DNA, the CDR3 is TGTGCCAGTAGTGTCCAAACGGGAAATAATTCACCCCTCCACTTT.

This rearrangement joins TRBV5-1 to TRBJ1-1; 8 bases fit TRBD1. Germline loops: CDR1 SGHRS, CDR2 YFSETQ. The CDR3 has 16 residues. The J segment lost 5 bases and the V segment lost 0 bases, leaving 9 bases of the junction unmatched. The CDR3 is CASSLGDRTPGTEAFF. In nucleotides, the CDR3 is TGCGCCAGCAGCTTGGGGGACAGGACGCCAGGGACTGAAGCTTTCTTT. Based on the CDR3 plus reference TRBV5-1 and TRBJ1-1, the full variable domain is KAGVTQTPRYLIKTRGQQVTLSCSPISGHRSVSWYQQTPGQGLQFLFEYFSETQRNKGNFPGRFSGRQFSNSRSEMNVSTLELGDSALYLCASSLGDRTPGTEAFFGQGTRLTVV.

The V gene is TRBV14, the J gene TRBJ1-5; D is perhaps TRBD1 (5 bases). The ends were cut back, 3 bases at V and 8 bases at J, with 14 bases in the middle. The CDR3 is 14 amino acids. Looked up from germline, CDR1 is SGHDN and CDR2 is FVKESK. The CDR3 DNA reads as TGTGCCAGCAGCCATCAAGGGGCGCGTGAGCCCCAGCATTTT. Translation: CASSHQGAREPQHF.

This clone has a handful of counts. The chain uses TRBV7-9 and TRBJ1-2; the match to TRBD1 covers 7 bases. CDR1 and CDR2 (germline): SEHNR, FQNEAQ (reference sequence). The CDR3 sequence is 15 residues long. Trimming cost V 1 base and J 6 bases; bases outside gene matches: 8. CDR3 residues: CASSLVGGTVHGYTF. In nucleotides, the CDR3 is TGTGCCAGCAGCTTAGTAGGCGGGACAGTTCATGGCTACACCTTC.

This clone appeared once. This rearrangement joins TRBV12-5 to TRBJ2-6, with 9 bases that match TRBD2. Trimming cost V 7 bases and J 2 bases; bases outside gene matches: 3. CDR3 size: 15 residues. Germline assignment: CDR1 LGHNT and CDR2 FRNRAP. CDR3 sequence reads: CASAPSGTGANVLTF. The CDR3 bases are TGTGCTAGTGCCCCTAGCGGGACTGGGGCCAACGTCCTGACTTTC.

This clone has just one count. The rearrangement links TRBV4-1 to TRBJ2-5, with TRBD2 matching over 8 bases. The CDR3 is 15 residues long. Germline CDR1 is MGHRA and CDR2 is YSYEKL. V lost 8 bases to trimming and J lost 5 bases; unmatched junction nucleotides: 13. CDR3 nucleotide sequence: TGCGCCAGCGGTATATCGCGGGGGGCCGGGGAGACCCAGTACTTC. Translated: CASGISRGAGETQYF.

Details on this clone: This specimen includes other DNA sequences encoding the same CDR3. The CDR3 DNA sequence: TGTGCCAGCAGCGTAGGCGCTAGCGGAGGCAATGAGCAGTTCTTC. As protein: CASSVGASGGNEQFF. This chain connects TRBV9 to TRBJ2-1, with 7 bases fitting TRBD2. Germline loops: CDR1 SGDLS, CDR2 YYNGEE. The CDR3 is 15 amino acids. With 0 bases clipped from V and 6 bases from J, the junction kept 6 bases outside the gene matches.

The chain uses TRBV28 and TRBJ2-7; possible D gene TRBD1, 5 bases. Germline CDR1 reads MDHEN; CDR2 reads SYDVKM. The CDR3 runs to 15 residues. Trimming pared 5 bases from V and 2 bases from J, leaving 16 bases between. The CDR3 reads CASSQAGSTTYEQYF. The DNA of the CDR3 is TGTGCCAGCAGTCAAGCAGGGTCAACCACCTACGAGCAGTACTTC.

The chain combines TRBV28 with TRBJ2-2; maybe TRBD1 (6 bases). The CDR3 runs to 13 residues. Germline V lookup: CDR1 MDHEN, CDR2 SYDVKM. Trimming removed 6 bases from V and 7 bases from J, with 12 bases in between. The CDR3 sequence is CASSTTGIGELFF. Here the CDR3 DNA reads TGTGCCAGCAGCACTACAGGGATCGGGGAGCTGTTTTTT.

This sequence joins TRBV28 and TRBJ2-1, with a weak D call TRBD1 (7 bases). The CDR3 has 14 amino acids. Germline CDR1 and CDR2: MDHEN and SYDVKM. Trimming shortened V by 8 bases and J by 1 base, and 12 bases separated the two germline ends. CDR3 loop: CASQGGMSYNEQFF. The DNA for the CDR3 is TGTGCCAGCCAGGGGGGCATGTCCTACAATGAGCAGTTCTTC. The full variable domain, in which reference TRBV28 and TRBJ2-1 provide the parts outside the CDR3, is DVKVTQSSRYLVKRTGEKVFLECVQDMDHENMFWYRQDPGLGLRLIYFSYDVKMKEKGDIPEGYSVSREKKERFSLILESASTNQTSMYLCASQGGMSYNEQFFGPGTRLTVL.

The chain has TRBV6-6 and TRBJ1-5, with TRBD1 identical over 8 bases. The CDR3 contains 14 residues. V lost 7 bases to trimming and J lost 6 bases; unmatched junction nucleotides: 8. The germline V gene encodes CDR1 MNHNY and CDR2 SVGAGI (reference sequence). Here the CDR3 reads CASTLDRVSQPQHF. In DNA, the CDR3 is TGTGCCAGCACTCTGGACAGGGTATCTCAGCCCCAGCATTTT.

The chain links TRBV28 to TRBJ2-7, with 7 bases lining up with TRBD1. The CDR3 spans 12 residues. Germline V gene lookup returns CDR1 MDHEN and CDR2 SYDVKM. The trim removed 5 bases at V and 3 bases at J, leaving 1 base unmatched. The CDR3 here is CASSTGVYEQYF. Here the CDR3 DNA reads TGTGCCAGCAGTACAGGGGTCTACGAGCAGTACTTC.

This clone was seen more than once but under ten times. The rearrangement joins TRBV15 to TRBJ1-1; no definite D call. The CDR3 length is 12 residues. Trimming removed 5 bases at V and 7 bases at J, with 11 bases between. Looked up from germline, CDR1 is LNHNV and CDR2 is YYDKDF (reference sequence). CDR3 sequence reads: CATSEGLSEAFF. The CDR3 DNA is TGTGCCACCAGCGAAGGACTGAGTGAAGCTTTCTTT.

This chain connects TRBV6-6 to TRBJ2-3; 10 bases are shared with TRBD2. The CDR3 length is 19 residues. Germline V CDR1 and CDR2: MNHNY, SVGAGI (reference sequence). The V segment lost 5 bases and the J segment 5 bases; nucleotides outside the gene matches: 19. CDR3 in DNA: TGTGCCAGCAGTCTAACCTCCCTGATAGCGGGAGGAGAGGAAGATACGCAGTATTTT. It specifies CASSLTSLIAGGEEDTQYF.

This chain joins TRBV18 and TRBJ2-3; 8 bases fit TRBD2. CDR3 length: 16 residues. V was clipped by 1 base and J by 3 bases; unmatched bases: 6. The germline V gene encodes CDR1 KGHSH and CDR2 LQKENI. The CDR3 spells CASSPQGPSGTDTQYF. DNA of the CDR3: TGTGCCAGCTCACCACAAGGGCCTAGCGGGACAGATACGCAGTATTTT.

The V call is TRBV7-9, the J call TRBJ2-7, with 7 nucleotides matching TRBD1. V dropped 5 bases and J dropped 3; count of bases not matched to a gene: 7. Germline CDR1 is SEHNR and CDR2 is FQNEAQ (reference sequence). CDR3 size: 14 residues. The chain's CDR3 is CASSGKTGIYEQYF. The CDR3 nucleotides read TGTGCCAGCAGCGGAAAGACAGGGATCTACGAGCAGTACTTC.

This clone came up a few times. The chain uses TRBV3-1 (or the pseudogene TRBV3-2) and TRBJ1-2; weak D call: TRBD1 (6 bases). Trimming cost V 3 bases and J 8 bases, with 13 bases left between them. The CDR3 runs 13 residues. Germline CDR1 and CDR2: LGHDT and YNNKEL (reference sequence). CDR3 sequence reads: CASSHDRMGGYTF. Here the CDR3 DNA reads TGTGCCAGCAGCCACGACAGGATGGGGGGCTACACCTTC.

The J gene is TRBJ1-5, the V gene TRBV18; D is undetermined. Trimming removed 3 bases from V and 3 bases from J, with 12 bases in between. In germline, CDR1 is KGHSH, CDR2 LQKENI. This CDR3 region has 15 residues. This chain's CDR3 is CASSPNSQDNQPQHF. In DNA, the CDR3 is TGTGCCAGCTCACCGAATTCTCAGGACAATCAGCCCCAGCATTTT.

The rearrangement uses TRBV7-2 and TRBJ2-1; the match to TRBD2 covers 7 bases. The CDR3 has 13 residues. Germline loops: CDR1 SGHTA, CDR2 FQGNSA. V lost 5 bases to trimming and J lost 8 bases; unmatched junction nucleotides: 6. The CDR3 reads CASSRTSRDEQFF. The DNA of the CDR3 is TGTGCCAGCAGCCGGACTAGTCGGGATGAGCAGTTCTTC.